This TCR beta chain was documented in a study of T cell changes during pregnancy in multiple sclerosis. Per germline, CDR1 GTSNPN and CDR2 SVGIG (reference sequence). The CDR3 contains 12 residues. V lost 5 bases, J lost 1 base, and 7 bases lay in between. This table comes from immunoSEQ multiplex PCR, and its TCRdb copy is limited to in-frame clones, with some not included. The profile shows around 70,000 clones, about 91% of them singletons. This clonotype was sampled from a female donor with multiple sclerosis, enrolled in a pregnancy study. Sequenced here: peripheral blood, sampled after pregnancy. The chain combines TRBV30 with TRBJ2-3; D is possibly TRBD2 (6 bases). The CDR3 nucleotides read TGTGCCTGGGGAGGGGGCACAGATACGCAGTATTTT. Its translation is CAWGGGTDTQYF.